The source of this TCR beta chain is a study of shared clonotypes between healthy human individuals. The overall study: There were three CD4 naive, three CD4 memory, two CD8 naive and one CD8 memory plates per donor.

After removal of 5 bases from V and 2 bases from J, the junction contained 7 bases not matched to a gene. Germline V gene data show CDR1 as SQVTM and CDR2 as ANQGSEA. The CDR3 has 14 amino acids. Healthy adults negative for HIV, lacking recent acute infections or vaccinations, served as donors. Data came from immunoSEQ multiplex PCR; TCRdb stores just in-frame clones and leaves some out. The data hold over a million clones, with around three quarters observed a single time. The TCR sequence derives from a man aged 18 to 29 in good health. Some clones in this sample may be carry-over from other donors' samples. The J gene is TRBJ2-7, the V gene TRBV29-1; 9 bases match TRBD1. The sequenced sample was memory CD4+ T cells from PBMCs. Subset: CD45RA-negative fraction. CDR3 in DNA: TGCAGCGTTTCGCTGACAGGGGGTCCCTACGAGCAGTACTTC. Amino acids: CSVSLTGGPYEQYF.